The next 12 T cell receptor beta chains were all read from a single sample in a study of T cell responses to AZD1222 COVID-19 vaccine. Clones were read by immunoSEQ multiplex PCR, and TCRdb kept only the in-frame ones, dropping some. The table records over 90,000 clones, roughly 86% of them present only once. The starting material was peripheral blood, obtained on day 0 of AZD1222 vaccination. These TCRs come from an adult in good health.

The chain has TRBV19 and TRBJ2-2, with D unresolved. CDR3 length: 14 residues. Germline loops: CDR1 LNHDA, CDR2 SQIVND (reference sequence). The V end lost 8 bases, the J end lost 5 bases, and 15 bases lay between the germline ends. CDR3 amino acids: CASRRNGWTGELFF. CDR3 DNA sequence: TGTGCCAGTCGGCGGAATGGGTGGACCGGGGAGCTGTTTTTT.

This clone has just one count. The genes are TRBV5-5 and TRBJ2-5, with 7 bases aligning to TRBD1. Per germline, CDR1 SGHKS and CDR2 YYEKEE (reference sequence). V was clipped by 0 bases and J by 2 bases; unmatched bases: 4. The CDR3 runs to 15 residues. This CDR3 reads CASSLAAGGQETQYF. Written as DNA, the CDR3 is TGTGCCAGCAGCTTGGCGGCAGGGGGACAAGAGACCCAGTACTTC.

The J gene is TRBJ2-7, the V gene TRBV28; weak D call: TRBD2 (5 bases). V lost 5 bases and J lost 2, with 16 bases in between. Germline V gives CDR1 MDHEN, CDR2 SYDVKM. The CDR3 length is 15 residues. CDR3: CASSPAYGGAYEQYF. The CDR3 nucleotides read TGTGCCAGCAGTCCCGCGTACGGAGGAGCCTACGAGCAGTACTTC.

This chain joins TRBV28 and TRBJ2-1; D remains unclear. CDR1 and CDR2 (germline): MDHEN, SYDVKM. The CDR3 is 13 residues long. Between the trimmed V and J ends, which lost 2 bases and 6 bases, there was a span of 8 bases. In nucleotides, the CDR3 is TGTGCCAGCAGTTTAGTGGCCGGCAATGAGCAGTTCTTC. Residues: CASSLVAGNEQFF.

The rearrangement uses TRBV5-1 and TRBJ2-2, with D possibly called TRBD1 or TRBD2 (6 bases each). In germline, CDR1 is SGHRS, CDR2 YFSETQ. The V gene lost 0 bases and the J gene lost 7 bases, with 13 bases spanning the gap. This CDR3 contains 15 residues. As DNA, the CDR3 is TGCGCCAGCAGCTTGGTCGGGGGCGGAGGCGGGGAGCTGTTTTTT. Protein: CASSLVGGGGGELFF.

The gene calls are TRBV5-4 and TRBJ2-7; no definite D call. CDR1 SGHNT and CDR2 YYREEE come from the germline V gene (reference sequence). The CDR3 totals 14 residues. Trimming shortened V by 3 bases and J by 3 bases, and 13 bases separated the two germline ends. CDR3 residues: CASSSMTNDYEQYF. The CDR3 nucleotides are TGTGCCAGCAGCTCAATGACGAACGACTACGAGCAGTACTTC.

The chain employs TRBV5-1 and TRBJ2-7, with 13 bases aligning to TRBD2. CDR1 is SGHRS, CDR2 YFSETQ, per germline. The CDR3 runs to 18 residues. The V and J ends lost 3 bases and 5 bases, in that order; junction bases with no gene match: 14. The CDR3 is CASSSGWTSGRGVNEQYF. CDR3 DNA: TGCGCCAGCAGCTCGGGGTGGACTAGCGGGAGAGGCGTGAACGAGCAGTACTTC.

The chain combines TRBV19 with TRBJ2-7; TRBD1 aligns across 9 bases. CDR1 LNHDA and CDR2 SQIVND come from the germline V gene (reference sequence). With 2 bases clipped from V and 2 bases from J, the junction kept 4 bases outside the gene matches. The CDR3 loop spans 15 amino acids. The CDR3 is CASSIRTGATYEQYF. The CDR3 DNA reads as TGTGCCAGTAGTATAAGGACAGGGGCGACCTACGAGCAGTACTTC.

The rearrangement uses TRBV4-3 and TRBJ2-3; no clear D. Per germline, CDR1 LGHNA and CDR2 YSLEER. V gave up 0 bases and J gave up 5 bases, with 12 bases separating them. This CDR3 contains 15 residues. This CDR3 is CASSQDYRRVDTQYF. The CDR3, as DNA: TGCGCCAGCAGCCAAGATTATAGAAGGGTAGATACGCAGTATTTT.

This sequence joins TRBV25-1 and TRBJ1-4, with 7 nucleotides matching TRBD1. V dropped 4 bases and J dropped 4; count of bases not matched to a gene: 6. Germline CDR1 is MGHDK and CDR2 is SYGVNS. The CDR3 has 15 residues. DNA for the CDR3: TGTGCCAGCAGTGCGTCAACAGGGGTTAATGAAAAACTGTTTTTT. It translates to CASSASTGVNEKLFF.

The CDR3 reads CASSDPRGGELFF. CDR3 in DNA: TGTGCCAGCAGTGATCCAAGGGGCGGGGAGCTGTTTTTT. V usage is TRBV25-1 and J usage is TRBJ2-2; D perhaps matches TRBD1 (5 bases). CDR3 size: 13 residues. Germline CDR1 is MGHDK and CDR2 is SYGVNS. V lost 3 bases and J 7 bases, leaving 9 bases between the germline ends.

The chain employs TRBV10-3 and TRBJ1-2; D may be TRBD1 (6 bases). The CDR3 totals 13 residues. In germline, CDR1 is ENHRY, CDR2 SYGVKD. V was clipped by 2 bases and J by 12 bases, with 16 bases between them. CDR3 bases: TGTGCCATCAGTGAGCCTTCTGGGCAGGGGAACACCTTC. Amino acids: CAISEPSGQGNTF.